Listed below are T cell receptor beta chains from one sample, sequenced in a study of OX40 agonist ivuxolimab in advanced cancers. Data came from immunoSEQ multiplex PCR; TCRdb stores just in-frame clones and leaves some out. The profile shows tens of thousands of clones, about 70% of them singletons. The sequencing here drew on CD4+ or CD8+ T cells sorted from blood, taken in a trial of the OX40 agonist ivuxolimab. The source is an adult with an advanced solid tumor such as melanoma, head and neck, liver or kidney cancer. CDR3s include the opening cysteine and the closing phenylalanine or tryptophan. The order of the fields is CDR3 protein, CDR3 DNA, clone size, J gene, V gene, D gene. A D gene is named only where the DNA matches it firmly. Only part of the rows carry a size: once, few, many, or a class if the clone is expanded.

CDR3: CAIRQGFLSSGANVLTF; DNA: TGTGCCATCAGACAGGGGTTCTTGAGCTCTGGGGCCAACGTCCTGACTTTC; size: -; J: TRBJ2-6; V: TRBV10-3; D: TRBD1
CDR3: CASIVAGGPDTQYF; DNA: TGTGCCAGCATTGTAGCGGGGGGGCCAGATACGCAGTATTTT; size: -; J: TRBJ2-3; V: TRBV6-5; D: TRBD2
CDR3: CASSIDLGWAGTEAFF; DNA: TGTGCCAGTAGTATAGATCTGGGCTGGGCGGGCACTGAAGCTTTCTTT; size: -; J: TRBJ1-1; V: TRBV19; D: -
CDR3: CASSLVSRAPEAFF; DNA: TGTGCCAGCAGCTTAGTATCCAGGGCCCCTGAAGCTTTCTTT; size: -; J: TRBJ1-1; V: TRBV11-2; D: -
CDR3: CASSLFFGGGGTDTQYF; DNA: TGTGCCAGCAGCTTGTTTTTCGGGGGGGGCGGCACAGATACGCAGTATTTT; size: -; J: TRBJ2-3; V: TRBV7-6; D: TRBD2
CDR3: CASRQGNGYTF; DNA: TGTGCCAGCAGACAGGGAAATGGCTACACCTTC; size: -; J: TRBJ1-2; V: TRBV6-4; D: -
CDR3: CASSTPGLEQYF; DNA: TGTGCCAGCAGCACGCCGGGGCTCGAGCAGTACTTC; size: -; J: TRBJ2-7; V: TRBV5-8; D: -
CDR3: CASSPGGAGTGLNYGYTF; DNA: TGTGCCAGCTCACCGGGCGGAGCTGGGACAGGGTTAAACTATGGCTACACCTTC; size: once; J: TRBJ1-2; V: TRBV18; D: TRBD1
CDR3: CASRQKQKLFF; DNA: TGTGCCAGCAGACAGAAGCAAAAACTGTTTTTT; size: -; J: TRBJ1-4; V: TRBV2; D: -
CDR3: CASSILAGGSYNEQFF; DNA: TGTGCCAGTAGTATACTAGCGGGGGGGTCCTACAATGAGCAGTTCTTC; size: -; J: TRBJ2-1; V: TRBV19; D: TRBD2
CDR3: CAWSGPGTGGNTIYF; DNA: TGTGCCTGGAGTGGCCCGGGGACAGGGGGCAACACCATATATTTT; size: -; J: TRBJ1-3; V: TRBV30; D: TRBD1
CDR3: CASSQGAGDSSRTDTQYF; DNA: TGCGCCAGCAGTCAAGGGGCAGGGGATTCTTCTCGCACAGATACGCAGTATTTT; size: -; J: TRBJ2-3; V: TRBV23-1; D: -
CDR3: CASSLFVPEGYTF; DNA: TGTGCCAGCAGTTTATTCGTCCCAGAAGGCTACACCTTC; size: -; J: TRBJ1-2; V: TRBV28; D: -
CDR3: CASSEGPADTEAFF; DNA: TGCGCCAGCAGTGAGGGTCCGGCCGACACTGAAGCTTTCTTT; size: -; J: TRBJ1-1; V: TRBV10-1; D: -
CDR3: CATFSKDGRGGGYTF; DNA: TGTGCCACCTTTTCAAAGGACGGCCGTGGAGGTGGCTACACCTTC; size: once; J: TRBJ1-2; V: TRBV6-1; D: -
CDR3: CASKRLSVLNTEAFF; DNA: TGTGCCAGCAAACGACTCAGTGTATTGAACACTGAAGCTTTCTTT; size: -; J: TRBJ1-1; V: TRBV14; D: -
CDR3: CAWEKGGGGQPQHF; DNA: TGTGCCTGGGAAAAGGGAGGGGGCGGTCAGCCCCAGCATTTT; size: medium-sized; J: TRBJ1-5; V: TRBV30; D: TRBD1
CDR3: CASSLGLNYGYTF; DNA: TGCGCCAGCAGCTTGGGACTGAACTATGGCTACACCTTC; size: -; J: TRBJ1-2; V: TRBV5-1; D: -
CDR3: CASSRTSGGPSDTQYF; DNA: TGTGCCAGCAGCCGGACTAGCGGGGGGCCCTCAGATACGCAGTATTTT; size: few; J: TRBJ2-3; V: TRBV7-9; D: TRBD2
CDR3: CASSLVAGGDTQYF; DNA: TGTGCCAGCAGTTTAGTAGCGGGGGGGGATACGCAGTATTTT; size: -; J: TRBJ2-3; V: TRBV28; D: TRBD2
CDR3: CASSLKVDPNYGYTF; DNA: TGTGCCAGCAGTTTAAAGGTGGACCCTAACTATGGCTACACCTTC; size: -; J: TRBJ1-2; V: TRBV27; D: -
CDR3: CAWSVSRSTFF; DNA: TGTGCCTGGAGTGTTTCCAGGTCGACTTTCTTT; size: -; J: TRBJ1-1; V: TRBV30; D: -
CDR3: CASSLYLYNEQFF; DNA: TGTGCCAGCAGCTTATACCTTTACAATGAGCAGTTCTTC; size: -; J: TRBJ2-1; V: TRBV11-3; D: -
CDR3: CASSPRDYNEQFF; DNA: TGTGCCAGCAGCCCCCGGGACTACAATGAGCAGTTCTTC; size: -; J: TRBJ2-1; V: TRBV5-6; D: -
CDR3: CASSSSGGWDEQFF; DNA: TGTGCCAGCAGCTCTAGCGGGGGTTGGGATGAGCAGTTCTTC; size: once; J: TRBJ2-1; V: TRBV11-2; D: TRBD2
CDR3: CASSLRTGEDYEQYF; DNA: TGTGCCAGCAGTCTACGGACAGGGGAGGATTACGAGCAGTACTTC; size: -; J: TRBJ2-7; V: TRBV6-5; D: TRBD1
CDR3: CASSLRTRNTEAFF; DNA: TGTGCCAGCAGCCTCAGGACCAGGAACACTGAAGCTTTCTTT; size: -; J: TRBJ1-1; V: TRBV9; D: -
CDR3: CASKGQGLIYGYTF; DNA: TGTGCCAGCAAAGGACAGGGGCTCATTTATGGCTACACCTTC; size: -; J: TRBJ1-2; V: TRBV6-1; D: TRBD1
CDR3: CASSFLAGGPGAMSYTF; DNA: -; size: -; J: TRBJ1-2; V: TRBV28; D: -
CDR3: CASSQARTSGGDGTDTQYF; DNA: TGCGCCAGCAGCCAAGCCCGGACTAGCGGGGGGGACGGCACAGATACGCAGTATTTT; size: -; J: TRBJ2-3; V: TRBV4-1; D: TRBD2
CDR3: CASSQDPGAALSSYNEQFF; DNA: TGTGCCAGCAGCCAAGATCCAGGGGCCGCCCTAAGCTCCTACAATGAGCAGTTCTTC; size: -; J: TRBJ2-1; V: TRBV4-2; D: -
CDR3: CASSFGYGSEQYF; DNA: TGTGCCAGCAGCTTCGGGTACGGCTCCGAGCAGTACTTC; size: -; J: TRBJ2-7; V: TRBV5-6; D: -
CDR3: CASSPEGQSAEAFF; DNA: TGTGCCAGCTCACCAGAGGGACAGAGCGCTGAAGCTTTCTTT; size: -; J: TRBJ1-1; V: TRBV18; D: TRBD1
CDR3: CATSRAGLERELFF; DNA: TGTGCCACCAGCAGAGCGGGGTTAGAGAGGGAGCTGTTTTTT; size: once; J: TRBJ2-2; V: TRBV15; D: -
CDR3: CASSLSWNTEAFF; DNA: TGTGCCAGCAGTTTATCGTGGAACACTGAAGCTTTCTTT; size: -; J: TRBJ1-1; V: TRBV27; D: -
CDR3: CASSSSEGGRPQHF; DNA: TGTGCCAGCAGTTCGAGCGAGGGGGGTAGGCCCCAGCATTTT; size: -; J: TRBJ1-5; V: TRBV6-5; D: -
CDR3: CASSLGTDTQYF; DNA: TGTGCCAGCAGCTTAGGCACAGATACGCAGTATTTT; size: -; J: TRBJ2-3; V: TRBV11-2; D: -
CDR3: CASSPRDGDTEAFF; DNA: TGTGCCAGCTCACCACGAGACGGGGACACTGAAGCTTTCTTT; size: -; J: TRBJ1-1; V: TRBV18; D: -
CDR3: CASSLKETQYF; DNA: TGTGCCAGCAGCTTAAAAGAGACCCAGTACTTC; size: -; J: TRBJ2-5; V: TRBV7-8; D: -
CDR3: CASSLDRSANTEAFF; DNA: TGCGCCAGCAGCTTGGATCGCAGTGCAAACACTGAAGCTTTCTTT; size: -; J: TRBJ1-1; V: TRBV5-1; D: -